This TCR beta chain was sequenced for a study of T cells in Graves' hyperthyroidism and ophthalmopathy. Concerning this clonotype: Its antigen is as yet unknown.

After removal of 4 bases from V and 2 bases from J, the junction contained 8 bases not matched to a gene. CDR3 length equals 16 residues. The germline CDR1 and CDR2 sequences are SGHKS and YYEKEE (reference sequence). The study's findings and limits: Most clonotypes expanded in thyroid above 0.001 were likewise present in blood.

Patients aged 18 to 65 had newly diagnosed hyperthyroidism that had lasted under 2 months. It was at first hyperthyroidism diagnosis, before any ophthalmopathy symptoms, that the blood sample was taken. RNA transcripts provided the source from which TCR beta CDR3 regions were amplified. First-round RT-PCR with HTBI primers amplified the TCR CDR3 region. TCRdb fed the multiplex PCR reads into MiXCR, producing one record per CDR3 protein. The sample yields approximately 270,000 distinct CDR3 sequences, approximately 15% seen once. The receptor's source is a woman in her 40s with Graves' hyperthyroidism that later progressed to Graves' ophthalmopathy. The chain couples TRBV5-5 to TRBJ1-5, with 8 positions matching TRBD1. Sequenced material: blood. For the CDR3, the DNA is TGTGCCAGCAGCACGCAGACAGGGGACGGCAATCAGCCCCAGCATTTT. Amino acids: CASSTQTGDGNQPQHF.